The clone carrying this T cell receptor beta chain was seen a few times. The antigen remains unidentified. These data originate in a study of T cell repertoires in cytomegalovirus infection. Study as a whole: Public TCR beta signatures marked donors with CMV infection and the matching HLA.

Germline CDR1 SGHAT, CDR2 FQDESV (reference sequence). V shed 3 bases, J shed 5 bases, and the junction held 13 bases outside the gene matches. CDR3 size: 17 residues. TCRdb re-derived calls from the reads in MiXCR, one entry per CDR3 protein. The sample lists 150,000 to 200,000 distinct CDR3 sequences, roughly a fifth occurring once. Overall study findings and caveats: CMV carriers with the relevant HLA were identified by cumulative public TCR beta family frequency. Dominating the ex vivo response were HLA-C-restricted CMV-specific TCR beta clonotypes.

The receptor was derived from a human donor in good health (CMV status not recorded). Some clones in this sample may be carry-over from other donors' samples. The rearrangement uses TRBV11-1 and TRBJ2-1, with 7 bases lining up with TRBD1. What was sequenced was PBMCs. CDR3 sequence: CASSLRRSRQGHNEQFF. In DNA form, the CDR3 reads TGTGCCAGCAGCTTGAGGAGGTCGCGACAGGGCCACAATGAGCAGTTCTTC.